The entry below gives a single T cell receptor (beta chain) sequence along with its context. At the DNA level, this CDR3 is encoded by other sequences in the same sample as well. The sample originates from a study of blood T cell repertoires in COVID-19. Whole-study context: Specimens from acute and convalescent COVID-19 originated in the United States, Italy and Spain.

It was during active infection that Seattle patients were enrolled and then longitudinally followed. In the original processing: Reference gene primer amplification gave estimated nucleated cell counts. Profiling relied on immunoSEQ multiplex PCR, and the TCRdb table lists in-frame clones only, not all of them. V, J and clone size derive from that table, while D and trimming were established from the DNA sequence. The sample has approximately 270,000 clones; about nine tenths are singletons. The TCR sequence derives from a woman younger than 45 with COVID-19, enrolled during active disease. Input material: peripheral blood.

The CDR3 loop is CASSFSGGNTGELFF. The CDR3 bases are TGTGCCAGCAGCTTCAGCGGGGGGAACACCGGGGAGCTGTTTTTT. This chain connects TRBV7-2 to TRBJ2-2; 8 bases line up with TRBD2. The germline CDR1 and CDR2 sequences are SGHTA and FQGNSA. V shed 3 bases, J shed 1 base, and the junction held 1 base outside the gene matches. CDR3 length: 15 residues. Variable domain in full (rest from reference TRBV7-2 and TRBJ2-2): GAGVSQSPSNKVTEKGKDVELRCDPISGHTALYWYRQSLGQGLEFLIYFQGNSAPDKSGLPSDRFSAERTGGSVSTLTIQRTQQEDSAVYLCASSFSGGNTGELFFGEGSRLTVL.